This entry features one TCR beta chain sequence. As yet, its antigen is unknown. This CDR3 is 14 amino acids long. Germline CDR1 reads SGDLS; CDR2 reads YYNGEE. Trimming cost V 3 bases and J 0 bases, with 4 bases left between them. Profiled with immunoSEQ multiplex PCR; TCRdb holds only in-frame clones, not every one. The table records 110,000 to 150,000 clones, 80% to 90% of them present only once. The sample is drawn from a study of T cell responses to AZD1222 COVID-19 vaccine. Study findings and constraints: Increases in Spike-specific TCR breadth and depth were seen after two AZD1222 doses.

The sample was peripheral blood, taken on day 0 of AZD1222 vaccination. The clonotype comes from an adult in good health. J is TRBJ2-6 and V is TRBV9; no clear D. The chain's CDR3 is CASSGTSGANVLTF. In nucleotides, the CDR3 is TGTGCCAGCAGCGGGACCTCTGGGGCCAACGTCCTGACTTTC.